Following are 28 T cell receptor beta chains from one sample sequenced in a study of T cells after yellow fever vaccination. TCRdb ran MiXCR on the 5' RACE reads and lists one entry per CDR3 protein. There are 200,000 to 300,000 distinct CDR3 sequences in the sample; 6% to 7.5% occur only once, and about 0.85% lies in the top ten. This material consisted of CD4+ T cells sorted from PBMCs, taken 15 days after the yellow fever booster vaccination. Receptor source: a man in his thirties or forties who received the YFV17D yellow fever vaccine.

This clonotype was detected many times. This chain connects TRBV20-1 to TRBJ2-4, with D unresolved. Trimming pared 1 base from V and 6 bases from J, leaving 13 bases between. This CDR3 region has 14 residues. Per the germline V gene, CDR1 is DFQATT and CDR2 is SNEGSKA (reference sequence). The CDR3 loop reads CSARVPGSANIQYF. The CDR3, as DNA: TGCAGTGCTAGAGTACCCGGGTCGGCAAACATTCAGTACTTC.

The chain has TRBV20-1 and TRBJ2-7; TRBD1 might be the D (5 bases). Germline V CDR1 and CDR2: DFQATT, SNEGSKA (reference sequence). This CDR3 has 12 amino acids. V lost 1 base to trimming and J lost 2 bases, with 6 bases between them. The CDR3 loop is CSARVTAYEQYF. The CDR3 DNA sequence: TGCAGTGCTAGAGTGACAGCCTACGAGCAGTACTTC.

In this sample, this clonotype turned up many times. V and J are TRBV28 and TRBJ2-6; D is ambiguous. This CDR3 is built from 12 residues. Trimming took 5 bases from V and 3 from J, leaving 2 bases between them. Germline loops: CDR1 MDHEN, CDR2 SYDVKM. CDR3 coding DNA: TGTGCCAGCAGTCTTGGGGCCAACGTCCTGACTTTC. Translation: CASSLGANVLTF.

This clonotype came up a few times. Possible read error: a much larger clone is one base away. V usage is TRBV20-1 and J usage is TRBJ2-2; maybe TRBD1 (6 bases). This CDR3 is built from 16 residues. The germline V gene encodes CDR1 DFQATT and CDR2 SNEGSKA (reference sequence). The CDR3 loop is CCAMTPPGHNTGELFF. Written as DNA, the CDR3 is TGCTGTGCTATGACCCCCCCGGGACATAACACCGGGGAGCTGTTTTTT.

With respect to this clonotype: The junction departs from the called germline gene at one end, perhaps through a read error. V gene TRBV20-1 combines with J gene TRBJ1-5, with D unclear. Germline-derived CDR1 and CDR2 are DFQATT and SNEGSKA (reference sequence). This CDR3 is 12 amino acids long. The CDR3: CSARRLNQLQHF. The CDR3 nucleotides are TGCAGTGCTAGACGGCTCAATCAGCTCCAGCATTTT.

There are a few counts of this clonotype. The J gene is TRBJ2-7, the V gene TRBV20-1, with 10 positions matching TRBD1. This CDR3 is 14 amino acids long. V was pared by 3 bases and J by 5 bases, with 7 bases of the junction left unmatched. Germline V gene data show CDR1 as DFQATT and CDR2 as SNEGSKA (reference sequence). The CDR3 coding sequence is TGCAGTGCTAGGCCGGGACAGGGGCTCCACGAGCAGTACTTC. Residues: CSARPGQGLHEQYF.

This clonotype was seen repeatedly, ten times or more. J is TRBJ2-7 and V is TRBV5-1; TRBD1 or TRBD2 may be the D gene (5 bases each). The CDR3 totals 14 residues. Germline V gene data show CDR1 as SGHRS and CDR2 as YFSETQ. The ends were cut back, 4 bases at V and 2 bases at J, with 13 bases in the middle. The CDR3, as DNA: TGCGCCAGCAGCCGGGACGTACAGACCTACGAGCAGTACTTC. Translated, it gives CASSRDVQTYEQYF.

The chain uses TRBV20-1 and TRBJ2-3; 9 bases agree with TRBD2. CDR3 length: 14 amino acids. Germline assignment: CDR1 DFQATT and CDR2 SNEGSKA (reference sequence). Here the CDR3 DNA reads TGCAGCAGTTTGCGGGAGGGCCGGGCAGATACGCAGTATTTT. Its translation is CSSLREGRADTQYF.

This clonotype showed up many times. The chain joins TRBV11-2 to TRBJ2-1, with D maybe TRBD1 (6 bases). Between the trimmed V and J ends, which lost 5 bases and 1 base, there was a span of 27 bases. CDR1 is SGHAT, CDR2 FQNNGV, per germline. The CDR3 consists of 20 residues. The CDR3 DNA reads TGTGCCAGCAGCAAATCCTCAGGGGCACCCTCCCGGGGATCCTACAATGAGCAGTTCTTC. The encoded protein is CASSKSSGAPSRGSYNEQFF.

Note on this clonotype: At one boundary the junction diverges from the germline segment, which might be a read error. The chain couples TRBV20-1 to TRBJ2-1; 8 bases map to TRBD2. There are 13 residues in the CDR3. The V gene's germline CDR1 is DFQATT and CDR2 SNEGSKA (reference sequence). CDR3 sequence (DNA): TGCAGTGCCTATCGGACTAGCCGTAATGAGCAGCTCTTC. Translated, it gives CSAYRTSRNEQLF.

This clonotype was detected many times. The chain recombines TRBV20-1 with TRBJ2-7; TRBD1 aligns across 9 bases. Trimming at V came to 4 bases and at J to 3 bases, leaving 4 bases not matched to a gene. Looked up from germline, CDR1 is DFQATT and CDR2 is SNEGSKA (reference sequence). The CDR3 is 13 amino acids. The CDR3 sequence is CSATRTGDYEQYF. The CDR3 bases are TGCAGTGCTACCCGGACAGGGGACTACGAGCAGTACTTC.

This rearrangement joins TRBV12-3 or TRBV12-4 to TRBJ1-1; the match to TRBD1 covers 9 bases. This CDR3 has 12 residues. V shed 6 bases and J 10 bases; nucleotides not matched to a gene: 6. The CDR3 DNA reads TGTGCCAGCAGCAGGGGACAGGGACGAGCTTTCTTT. Residues: CASSRGQGRAFF.

The chain carries TRBV30 and TRBJ2-6; D is undetermined. CDR3 size: 14 residues. The V and J ends lost 5 bases and 1 base respectively, with 9 bases between them. The germline gives CDR1 GTSNPN, CDR2 SVGIG (reference sequence). CDR3 loop: CAWGGWSGANVLTF. The CDR3, as DNA: TGTGCCTGGGGCGGTTGGTCTGGGGCCAACGTCCTGACTTTC.

This clonotype has just a few counts. The chain has TRBV28 and TRBJ2-7; a weak D match, TRBD1 (6 bases). The CDR3 is 16 amino acids. V dropped 3 bases and J dropped 0 bases, with 15 bases sitting between them. The germline gives CDR1 MDHEN, CDR2 SYDVKM. CDR3 nucleotides: TGTGCCAGCAGTTTGAGGGTCAGGGGTTTCTCCTACGAGCAGTACTTC. This encodes CASSLRVRGFSYEQYF.

This clonotype was seen ten or more times. The chain is built from TRBV11-3 and TRBJ2-1; TRBD2 aligns across 12 bases. The CDR3 totals 15 residues. J was trimmed by 7 bases and V by 5 bases; bases with no gene match: 6. Germline CDR1 reads SGHNT; CDR2 reads YENEEA. The CDR3 spells CASSKGLAGFNEQFF. The CDR3 coding sequence is TGTGCCAGCAGCAAAGGACTAGCGGGGTTTAATGAGCAGTTCTTC. The full variable domain, rest sourced from reference TRBV11-3 and TRBJ2-1, is EAGVVQSPRYKIIEKKQPVAFWCNPISGHNTLYWYLQNLGQGPELLIRYENEEAVDDSQLPKDRFSAERLKGVDSTLKIQPAELGDSAVYLCASSKGLAGFNEQFFGPGTRLTVL.

This clonotype has a count of ten or more. The J gene is TRBJ2-5, the V gene TRBV3-1; 9 bases map to TRBD2. This CDR3 has 14 amino acids. Germline V CDR1 and CDR2: LGHDT, YNNKEL (reference sequence). The J segment lost 4 bases and the V segment lost 2 bases, leaving 2 bases of the junction unmatched. CDR3 nucleotide sequence: TGTGCCAGCAGCCAAACGACTAGCGGAGAGACCCAGTACTTC. Its protein product is CASSQTTSGETQYF.

The chain is built from TRBV12-3 or TRBV12-4 and TRBJ2-7; D may be TRBD1 (6 bases). The V gene lost 3 bases and the J gene lost 9 bases, with 15 bases spanning the gap. CDR3 length: 13 residues. The CDR3 coding sequence is TGTGCCAGCAGTTTGATGACAGGCCACGCGCAGTACTTC. This encodes CASSLMTGHAQYF.

This rearrangement joins TRBV15 to TRBJ2-5; 8 nucleotides align to TRBD2. The CDR3 is made up of 14 amino acids. CDR1 is LNHNV and CDR2 is YYDKDF in the germline V gene (reference sequence). J lost 5 bases, V lost 1 base, and 3 bases had no gene match. This chain's CDR3 is CATSRVAGSETQYF. CDR3 sequence (DNA): TGTGCCACCAGCAGAGTAGCGGGGTCTGAGACCCAGTACTTC.

The J gene is TRBJ1-4, the V gene TRBV2, with TRBD1 matching 8 bases. The CDR3 runs to 14 residues. Unmatched junction bases numbered 7, after V lost 2 bases and J lost 11 bases. Germline V gene data show CDR1 as SNHLY and CDR2 as FYNNEI. The chain's CDR3 is CASSEQGAPRKLFF. The CDR3 coding sequence is TGTGCCAGCAGTGAACAGGGGGCGCCGAGGAAACTGTTTTTT.

This clonotype was counted only a few times. This rearrangement joins TRBV29-1 to TRBJ2-1; 7 nucleotides agree with TRBD1. The V gene's germline CDR1 is SQVTM and CDR2 ANQGSEA. The V segment lost 5 bases and the J segment 6 bases; nucleotides outside the gene matches: 7. This CDR3 is 13 amino acids long. The CDR3 DNA is TGCAGCGTTCGACAGGGTAGTCGCAATGAGCAGTTCTTC. This encodes CSVRQGSRNEQFF.

A few counts support this clonotype. The chain's CDR3 is CSARVGEYEQYF. CDR3 nucleotide sequence: TGCAGTGCTAGAGTCGGAGAATACGAGCAGTACTTC. This chain links TRBV20-1 with TRBJ2-7; no firm D call. Trimming stripped 1 base from V and 4 bases from J, with 8 bases between. CDR3 size: 12 residues. The germline gives CDR1 DFQATT, CDR2 SNEGSKA (reference sequence).

The chain couples TRBV7-2 to TRBJ2-7, with D tentatively TRBD1 or TRBD2 (5 bases each). From germline, CDR1 is SGHTA and CDR2 FQGNSA. The V gene lost 1 base and the J gene lost 5 bases, with 15 bases spanning the gap. This CDR3 is 15 amino acids long. This CDR3 reads CASSLVVKSGHEQYF. DNA of the CDR3: TGTGCCAGCAGCTTAGTCGTTAAGTCGGGGCACGAGCAGTACTTC.

This clonotype has a handful of counts. The chain recombines TRBV14 with TRBJ2-6; TRBD2 might be the D (6 bases). Germline CDR1 and CDR2: SGHDN and FVKESK. This CDR3 has 16 residues. V was cut by 3 bases and J by 2 bases, with 11 bases left in between. CDR3 residues: CASSHLGTAGANVLTF. Written as DNA, the CDR3 is TGTGCCAGCAGCCACCTCGGGACTGCTGGGGCCAACGTCCTGACTTTC.

The chain uses TRBV14 and TRBJ2-7; no reliable D call. There are 14 residues in the CDR3. Germline loops: CDR1 SGHDN, CDR2 FVKESK. Between the trimmed V and J ends, which lost 2 bases and 0 bases, there was a span of 8 bases. CDR3 DNA sequence: TGTGCCAGCAGCCAACACCTGAGCTCCTACGAGCAGTACTTC. It translates to CASSQHLSSYEQYF.

This clonotype was observed a few times. This chain connects TRBV3-1 to TRBJ2-7; D may match TRBD1 or TRBD2 (6 bases each). The V and J ends lost 0 bases and 0 bases respectively, with 24 bases between them. Germline V CDR1 and CDR2: LGHDT, YNNKEL (reference sequence). The CDR3 extends over 20 amino acids. The CDR3, as DNA: TGTGCCAGCAGCCAAGATCAGAGGGGGGCCATTGCGGGATTCTCCTACGAGCAGTACTTC. Translated: CASSQDQRGAIAGFSYEQYF.

The table lists this clonotype with a few counts. This chain links TRBV7-6 with TRBJ2-3, with no clear D. The CDR3 length is 13 residues. Germline V CDR1 and CDR2: SGHVS, FNYEAQ. V was clipped by 4 bases and J by 6 bases, with 11 bases between them. For the CDR3, the DNA is TGTGCCAGCAGCTCGGATTTACGGGATACGCAGTATTTT. Amino acid sequence: CASSSDLRDTQYF.

This clonotype has at least ten counts. In nucleotides, the CDR3 is TGTGCCAGCAGCTTGTCTTCGAGTACCTCCTACGAGCAGTACTTC. Protein product: CASSLSSSTSYEQYF. V gene TRBV5-5 combines with J gene TRBJ2-7; D is unclear. The CDR3 consists of 15 residues. CDR1 SGHKS and CDR2 YYEKEE come from the germline V gene (reference sequence). Trimming left V 1 base short and J 0 bases short, with 11 bases between.

This clonotype was seen more than once but under ten times. This rearrangement joins TRBV25-1 to TRBJ2-5; D gene ambiguous. Between the trimmed V and J ends, which lost 8 bases and 7 bases, there was a span of 20 bases. The CDR3 loop spans 14 amino acids. Germline CDR1 is MGHDK and CDR2 is SYGVNS. In DNA form, the CDR3 reads TGTGCCAGCGCAGTCTCGGGTGGCTCGGGGACCCAGTACTTC. This sequence encodes CASAVSGGSGTQYF.